The 14 T cell receptor beta chains listed next were all sequenced from one sample in a study of blood T cell repertoires in COVID-19. The assay was immunoSEQ multiplex PCR, and TCRdb's table has in-frame clones only and misses some. The table lists over 65,000 clones, approximately 80% of them singletons. The sequencing input was peripheral blood. The receptors derive from an elderly man with active or convalescent COVID-19.

The CDR3 coding sequence is TGCGCCAGCAGCTTGCGACTAGCGCCGGGAACCCCCTTCACAGATACGCAGTATTTT. This sequence encodes CASSLRLAPGTPFTDTQYF. The gene calls are TRBV5-1 and TRBJ2-3; 8 bases map to TRBD2. J was trimmed by 2 bases and V by 1 base; bases with no gene match: 15. The CDR3 is 19 amino acids. The V gene's germline CDR1 is SGHRS and CDR2 YFSETQ.

As for this clone: The same CDR3 arises from other DNA sequences in this sample as well. The genes are TRBV5-1 and TRBJ2-5; TRBD1 aligns across 8 bases. The CDR3 runs to 14 residues. V shed 4 bases and J 2 bases; nucleotides not matched to a gene: 4. Germline CDR1 SGHRS, CDR2 YFSETQ. CDR3 loop: CASSLTGGQETQYF. DNA of the CDR3: TGCGCCAGCAGCCTAACAGGGGGACAAGAGACCCAGTACTTC.

The chain uses TRBV15 and TRBJ1-4, with 7 bases fitting TRBD1. CDR3 length equals 14 residues. The ends lost 5 bases at V and 1 base at J; junction bases unmatched: 1. Germline CDR1 reads LNHNV; CDR2 reads YYDKDF (reference sequence). For the CDR3, the DNA is TGTGCCACCAGCCAGGGGGAAACTAATGAAAAACTGTTTTTT. The encoded protein is CATSQGETNEKLFF.

The gene calls are TRBV15 and TRBJ1-4; the D gene is possibly TRBD1 (5 bases). V was shortened by 6 bases and J by 3 bases, with 14 bases between the two germline ends. The CDR3 extends over 15 amino acids. Germline loops: CDR1 LNHNV, CDR2 YYDKDF (reference sequence). The CDR3 nucleotides read TGTGCCACCAGGACGAAACGACAGCCTAATGAAAAACTGTTTTTT. Encoded protein: CATRTKRQPNEKLFF.

CDR3 sequence: CASSSYYRGNTIYF. The CDR3 DNA follows: TGTGCCAGCAGCTCCTATTACAGGGGAAACACCATATATTTT. This chain links TRBV5-6 with TRBJ1-3, with a weak D call TRBD1 (5 bases). V was pared by 3 bases and J by 4 bases, with 11 bases between. This CDR3 spans 14 amino acids. CDR1 SGHDT and CDR2 YYEEEE come from the germline V gene.

V gene TRBV5-1 combines with J gene TRBJ2-3, with 9 bases identical to TRBD2. V gave up 4 bases and J gave up 4 bases; unmatched junction bases: 10. Germline V gene lookup returns CDR1 SGHRS and CDR2 YFSETQ. The CDR3 length is 16 residues. The CDR3 sequence is CASSGAGLAFPDTQYF. The DNA for the CDR3 is TGCGCCAGCAGCGGGGCGGGACTAGCTTTCCCAGATACGCAGTATTTT.

This rearrangement joins TRBV6-1 to TRBJ2-7; TRBD2 is a possible D gene (5 bases). The V and J ends lost 2 bases and 1 base respectively, with 15 bases between them. CDR1 is MNHNS and CDR2 is SASEGT in the germline V gene. The CDR3 extends over 16 amino acids. The CDR3 DNA follows: TGTGCCAGCAGTGAAACTCCGCCCCCGGGGTCCTACGAGCAGTACGTC. Translated: CASSETPPPGSYEQYV.

On this clone: The sample has other DNA sequences that encode this CDR3 too. The CDR3 sequence: CASRGATNEKLFF. In DNA form, the CDR3 reads TGCGCCAGCAGAGGAGCAACTAATGAAAAACTGTTTTTT. The chain couples TRBV5-1 to TRBJ1-4; D not resolved. CDR1 and CDR2 from the germline V gene are SGHRS and YFSETQ. The CDR3 extends over 13 amino acids. V was cut by 5 bases and J by 0 bases, with 5 bases left in between.

The chain links TRBV5-6 to TRBJ1-6, with a possible D match to TRBD1 (5 bases). The V end was cut by 0 bases, the J end by 6 bases, with 7 bases between. The CDR3 is 14 residues long. Germline V CDR1 and CDR2: SGHDT, YYEEEE. The CDR3 is CASSLVGGNSPLHF. DNA for the CDR3: TGTGCCAGCAGCTTGGTGGGGGGTAATTCACCCCTCCACTTT.

The chain carries TRBV19 and TRBJ1-2; 8 nucleotides match TRBD1. V trimming: 7 bases; J trimming: 5 bases; junction bases outside the gene matches: 18. The CDR3 spans 17 residues. From germline, CDR1 is LNHDA and CDR2 SQIVND (reference sequence). Here the CDR3 DNA reads TGTGCCAGTACCGACCTCGGAGAGGACAGGGAAGGATATGGCTACACCTTC. Translation gives CASTDLGEDREGYGYTF.

The rearrangement joins TRBV27 to TRBJ2-6; D might be TRBD2 (5 bases). Germline assignment: CDR1 MNHEY and CDR2 SMNVEV (reference sequence). V lost 7 bases, J lost 2 bases, and 15 bases lay in between. The CDR3 length is 16 residues. In DNA, the CDR3 is TGTGCCAGCACCCCATTCGGGGTGGCTGGGGCCAACGTCCTGACTTTC. Protein: CASTPFGVAGANVLTF.

The chain joins TRBV10-3 to TRBJ1-2; D is possibly TRBD1 (5 bases). V was shortened by 7 bases and J by 8 bases, with 17 bases between the two germline ends. This CDR3 has 13 residues. The germline gives CDR1 ENHRY, CDR2 SYGVKD. For the CDR3, the DNA is TGTGCCATCATGCCGGGAGAGGGGTACGGCTACACCTTC. Protein sequence: CAIMPGEGYGYTF.

The V and J genes are TRBV13 and TRBJ2-1, with 8 bases lining up with TRBD1. From germline, CDR1 is PRHDT and CDR2 FYEKMQ (reference sequence). The CDR3 length is 16 residues. V trimming: 4 bases; J trimming: 2 bases; junction bases outside the gene matches: 7. The CDR3 sequence is CASSSGQGGPYNEQFF. CDR3 nucleotides: TGTGCCAGCAGCTCCGGACAGGGAGGCCCCTACAATGAGCAGTTCTTC.

The chain has TRBV5-1 and TRBJ2-5; 13 bases are shared with TRBD2. The CDR3 totals 16 residues. The germline V gene has CDR1 SGHRS and CDR2 YFSETQ. J gave up 4 bases and V 0 bases, and 3 bases lay outside the gene matches. DNA for the CDR3: TGCGCCAGCAGCTTGGAGGGACTAGCGGGGCTAGAGACCCAGTACTTC. Protein: CASSLEGLAGLETQYF.